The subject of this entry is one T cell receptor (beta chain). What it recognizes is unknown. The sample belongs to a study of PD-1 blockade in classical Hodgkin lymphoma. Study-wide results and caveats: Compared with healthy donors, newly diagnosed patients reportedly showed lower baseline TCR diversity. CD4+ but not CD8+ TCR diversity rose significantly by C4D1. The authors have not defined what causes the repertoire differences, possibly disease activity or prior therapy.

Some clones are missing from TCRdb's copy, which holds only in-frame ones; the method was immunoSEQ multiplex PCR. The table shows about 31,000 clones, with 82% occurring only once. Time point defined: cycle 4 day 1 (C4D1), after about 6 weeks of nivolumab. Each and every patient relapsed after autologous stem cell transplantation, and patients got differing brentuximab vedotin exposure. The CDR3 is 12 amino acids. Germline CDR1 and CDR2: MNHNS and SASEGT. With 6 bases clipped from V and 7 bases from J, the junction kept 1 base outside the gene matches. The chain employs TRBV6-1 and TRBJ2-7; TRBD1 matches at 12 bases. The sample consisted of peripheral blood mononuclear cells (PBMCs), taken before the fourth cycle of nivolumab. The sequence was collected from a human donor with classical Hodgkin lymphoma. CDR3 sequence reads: CASRGQGAEQYF. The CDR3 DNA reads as TGTGCCAGCAGGGGACAGGGGGCTGAGCAGTACTTC.